The T cell receptor beta chain described here comes from a study of T cell responses to AZD1222 COVID-19 vaccine (dated by TCRdb to about 2021). With respect to the entire study: AZD1222 recipients given second doses at about 4 weeks or at about 12 weeks were pooled, since spike-specific TCR depth and breadth were not found to differ between the two schedules. TCR sequencing covered more than 230 trial participants: 207 given two doses of AZD1222 and 26 given two doses of MenACWY control vaccine. Enrollment into the trials was organized by age into subgroups of 18-55, 56-69 and 70-plus years, and those subgroups contained roughly 160, 29 and 62 TCR-sequenced participants, respectively.

CDR1 and CDR2 are drawn from the germline V gene (reference sequence): LNHDA, SQIVND. Clipping removes 9 bases from V and 2 bases from J, with 8 as the unmatched junction base count. Measured from the cysteine to the phenylalanine, the CDR3 is 14 residues long. Only CDR3 DNA is held: 42 bases, read in frame from base 1. This clone occurred once. Its target antigen remains unknown. Per-nucleotide qualities are absent, and no much larger clonotype sits a single base away. The CDR3 regions of human TCRbeta chains were analyzed by immunosequencing. The original methods were these. TCRs in the repertoires were matched against a reference library of SARS-CoV-2-specific TCRs that had been generated with the MIRA antigen-specificity platform. Breadth was defined as the fraction of unique TCRs that were SARS-CoV-2-associated. Depth was defined as the fraction of total T cells that were SARS-CoV-2-associated. Each spike-specific TCR was assigned to its reactive spike region and to a CD4 or CD8 class using the MIRA data. Log10-transformed breadth and depth values were compared by one-way ANOVA with Sidak's multiple comparisons tests. In TCRdb, the immuneACCESS table is reduced to in-frame sequences with V and J assigned. These tables do not hold every clone; where another copy was compared, an unresolved V gene accounts for under half, and the others remain unexplained. D and trimming were read from the DNA, whereas the V and J calls and clone size are those reported in that table. The sample yields 95,000 to 100,000 clones; roughly 84% were counted once. The ten largest clones represent over 1.2% of the sample.

General conclusions and limits of the study: The whole spike protein was spanned by vaccine-associated CD4 TCRs, and dominant responses were seen in regions 160-218 and 743-854. Because no day 14 peak-response samples were available, repertoires were characterized only after the peak T cell response. Participants were mostly white British and included more females than males, and it was suggested by the authors that clonal diversity may have been underestimated. Nearly half of unique spike-specific TCRs reportedly recognized epitopes outside regions mutated in the B.1.351 and B.1.1.7 variants. After two AZD1222 doses, spike-specific TCR breadth and depth were significantly higher than at day 0 and than in MenACWY recipients. Only 5 to 7 AZD1222 recipients were SARS-CoV-2 seropositive at baseline, limiting conclusions about previously exposed vaccinees. The 56-69-year group was small, and its depth increase did not reach significance, likely because of low power.

Taken with the paper, the label for time point translates to: baseline before first vaccination. Vaccinee samples came from UK trials COV001 and COV002, including a single-blind randomized controlled phase 2/3 trial of AZD1222 (ChAdOx1 nCoV-19) in healthy adults. For TCRbeta chain sequencing, PBMC samples from trial participants were taken at day 0 and at day 28 after the second dose. This clonotype was sampled from an adult in good health. Sequencing used peripheral blood, obtained on day 0 of AZD1222 vaccination. The V and J segments used are TRBV19 and TRBJ2-3; 7 bases in the junction line up with TRBD1. At the DNA level, the sequence is TGTGCCAGCTCTGACAGGGACGTCACAGATACGCAGTATTTT. It codes for CASSDRDVTDTQYF.